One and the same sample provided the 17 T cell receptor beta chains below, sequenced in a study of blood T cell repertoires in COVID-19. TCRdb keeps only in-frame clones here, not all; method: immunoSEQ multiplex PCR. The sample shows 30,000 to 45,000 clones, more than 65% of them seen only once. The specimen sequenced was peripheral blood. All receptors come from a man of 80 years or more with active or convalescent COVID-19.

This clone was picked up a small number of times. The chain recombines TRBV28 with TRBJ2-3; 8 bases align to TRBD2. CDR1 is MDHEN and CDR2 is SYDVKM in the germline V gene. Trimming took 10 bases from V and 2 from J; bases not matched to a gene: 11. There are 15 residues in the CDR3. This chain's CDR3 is CAIQRLGGATDTQYF. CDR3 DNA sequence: TGTGCCATACAACGGCTCGGGGGGGCCACAGATACGCAGTATTTT.

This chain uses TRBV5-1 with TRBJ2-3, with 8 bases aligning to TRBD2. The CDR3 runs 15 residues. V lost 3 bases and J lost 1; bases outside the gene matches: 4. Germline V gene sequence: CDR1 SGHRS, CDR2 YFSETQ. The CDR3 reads CASSSRGAGTDTQYF. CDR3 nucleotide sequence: TGCGCCAGCAGCTCGCGGGGGGCGGGCACAGATACGCAGTATTTT.

The CDR3 DNA reads TGTGCCTGGAGGGGCGGGAGGGCGTACAATGAGCAGTTCTTC. Protein product: CAWRGGRAYNEQFF. This chain joins TRBV30 and TRBJ2-1; 9 bases are shared with TRBD2. Germline CDR1 and CDR2: GTSNPN and SVGIG (reference sequence). The ends lost 3 bases at V and 4 bases at J; junction bases unmatched: 4. The CDR3 length is 14 residues. Using reference TRBV30 and TRBJ2-1 for the parts outside the CDR3, the full variable domain is SQTIHQWPATLVQPVGSPLSLECTVEGTSNPNLYWYRQAAGRGLQLLFYSVGIGQISSEVPQNLSASRPQDRQFILSSKKLLLSDSGFYLCAWRGGRAYNEQFFGPGTRLTVL.

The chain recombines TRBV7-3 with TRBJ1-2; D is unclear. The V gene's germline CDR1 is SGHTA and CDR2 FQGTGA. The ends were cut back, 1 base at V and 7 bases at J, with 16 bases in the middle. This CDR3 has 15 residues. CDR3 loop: CASSLMPGPGSGYTF. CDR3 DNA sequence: TGTGCCAGCAGCTTAATGCCCGGGCCCGGGAGTGGCTACACCTTC.

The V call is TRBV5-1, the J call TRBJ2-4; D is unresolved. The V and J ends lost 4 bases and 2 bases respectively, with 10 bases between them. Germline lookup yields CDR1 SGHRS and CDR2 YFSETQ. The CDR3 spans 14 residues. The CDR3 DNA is TGCGCCAGCAGCCACGACACTTCCAAAAACATTCAGTACTTC. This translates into CASSHDTSKNIQYF.

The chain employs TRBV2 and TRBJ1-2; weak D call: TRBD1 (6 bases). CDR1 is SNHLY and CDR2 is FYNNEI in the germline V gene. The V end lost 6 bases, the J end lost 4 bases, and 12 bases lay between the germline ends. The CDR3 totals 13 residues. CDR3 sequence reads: CASSRDTVYGYTF. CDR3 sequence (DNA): TGTGCCAGCAGCCGGGACACAGTCTATGGCTACACCTTC.

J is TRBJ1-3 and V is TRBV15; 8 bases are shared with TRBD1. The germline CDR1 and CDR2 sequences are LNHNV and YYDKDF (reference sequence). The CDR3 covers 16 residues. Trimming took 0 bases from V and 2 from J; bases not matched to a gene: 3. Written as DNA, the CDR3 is TGTGCCACCAGCAGAGAGGTCAGGGGGCCTGGAAACACCATATATTTT. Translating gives CATSREVRGPGNTIYF.

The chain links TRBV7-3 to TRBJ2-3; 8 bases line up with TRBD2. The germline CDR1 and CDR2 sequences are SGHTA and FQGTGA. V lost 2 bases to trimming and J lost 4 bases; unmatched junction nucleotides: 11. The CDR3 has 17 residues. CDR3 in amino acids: CASSLAPGLDVADTQYF. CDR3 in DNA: TGTGCCAGCAGCTTAGCACCGGGACTAGACGTGGCAGATACGCAGTATTTT.

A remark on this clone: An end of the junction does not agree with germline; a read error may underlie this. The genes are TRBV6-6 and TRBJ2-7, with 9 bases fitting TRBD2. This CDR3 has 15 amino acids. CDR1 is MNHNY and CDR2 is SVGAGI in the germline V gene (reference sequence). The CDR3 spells CASTYRRGRAEEQYF. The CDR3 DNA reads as TGTGCCAGCACTTACCGCCGCGGGAGGGCCGAAGAGCAGTACTTC.

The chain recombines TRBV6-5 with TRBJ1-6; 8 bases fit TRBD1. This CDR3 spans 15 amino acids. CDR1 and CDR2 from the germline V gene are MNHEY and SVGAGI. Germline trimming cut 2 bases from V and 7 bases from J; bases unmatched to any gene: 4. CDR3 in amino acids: CASSYTTGANSPLHF. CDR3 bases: TGTGCCAGCAGTTACACGACAGGGGCCAATTCACCCCTCCACTTT.

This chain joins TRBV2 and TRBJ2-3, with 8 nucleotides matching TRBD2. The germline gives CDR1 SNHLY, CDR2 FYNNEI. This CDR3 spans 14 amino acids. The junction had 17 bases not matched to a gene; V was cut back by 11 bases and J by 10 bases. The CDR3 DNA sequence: TGTGCCGCAGCGGGAGACTCAAGTTTAGGGGCGCAGTATTTT. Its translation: CAAAGDSSLGAQYF.

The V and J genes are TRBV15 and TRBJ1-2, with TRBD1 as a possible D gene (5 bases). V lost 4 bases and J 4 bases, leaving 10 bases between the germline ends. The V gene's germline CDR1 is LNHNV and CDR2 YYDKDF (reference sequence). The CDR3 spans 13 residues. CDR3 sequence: CATSTRVSYGYTF. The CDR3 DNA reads TGTGCCACCAGCACCAGGGTTTCCTATGGCTACACCTTC. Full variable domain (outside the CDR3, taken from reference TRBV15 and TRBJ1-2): DAMVIQNPRYQVTQFGKPVTLSCSQTLNHNVMYWYQQKSSQAPKLLFHYYDKDFNNEADTPDNFQSRRPNTSFCFLDIRSPGLGDTAMYLCATSTRVSYGYTFGSGTRLTVV.

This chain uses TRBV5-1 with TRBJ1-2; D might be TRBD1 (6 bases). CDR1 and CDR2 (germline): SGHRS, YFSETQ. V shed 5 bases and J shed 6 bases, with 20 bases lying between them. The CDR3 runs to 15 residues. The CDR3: CASRTAVGGGDGYTF. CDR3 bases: TGCGCCAGCAGAACTGCGGTTGGGGGGGGCGATGGCTACACCTTC.

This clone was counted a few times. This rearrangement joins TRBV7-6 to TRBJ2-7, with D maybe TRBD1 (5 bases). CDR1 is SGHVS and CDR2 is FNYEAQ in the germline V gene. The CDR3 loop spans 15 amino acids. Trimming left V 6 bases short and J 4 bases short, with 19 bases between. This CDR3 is CASSFGDSERYEQYF. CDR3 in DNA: TGTGCCAGCAGTTTTGGCGACAGTGAGAGATACGAGCAGTACTTC.

CDR3 loop: CASSHPSTGDRTEAFF. DNA for the CDR3: TGTGCCAGCAGTCACCCATCTACAGGGGACAGGACTGAAGCTTTCTTT. V and J are TRBV6-2 or TRBV6-3 and TRBJ1-1, with 8 bases matching TRBD1. The CDR3 has 16 amino acids. V was clipped by 5 bases and J by 5 bases; unmatched bases: 13. Germline CDR1 and CDR2: MNHEY and SVGEGT.

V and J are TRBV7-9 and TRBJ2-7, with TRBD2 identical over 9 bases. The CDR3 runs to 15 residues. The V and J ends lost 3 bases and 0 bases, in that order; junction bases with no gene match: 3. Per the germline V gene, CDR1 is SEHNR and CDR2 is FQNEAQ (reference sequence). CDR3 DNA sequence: TGTGCCAGCAGCTTGCGGGGGGGAGACTCCTACGAGCAGTACTTC. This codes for CASSLRGGDSYEQYF.

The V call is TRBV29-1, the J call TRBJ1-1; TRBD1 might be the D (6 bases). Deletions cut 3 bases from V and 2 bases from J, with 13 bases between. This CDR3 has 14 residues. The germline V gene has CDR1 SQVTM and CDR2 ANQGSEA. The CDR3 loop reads CSVDRGGGNTEAFF. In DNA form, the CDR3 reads TGCAGCGTTGATAGGGGGGGCGGAAACACTGAAGCTTTCTTT.